Listed here are 2 T cell receptor beta chains from one sample, sequenced in a study of blood T cells in healthy people across ages. Combining a sample-barcoded 5' primer with a J-beta primer mix, a second PCR ran for roughly 6 to 12 cycles. TCRdb independently ran MiXCR on the 5' RACE reads; one entry per CDR3 protein. Of around 900,000 distinct CDR3 sequences in the sample, about 53% are singletons; the top ten hold over 20%. Sequenced input: blood. Receptor source: a woman aged 55-69 years in good health.

This clonotype was seen a single time. The chain recombines TRBV11-3 with TRBJ2-1; the D gene is possibly TRBD2 (5 bases). The CDR3 totals 15 residues. Germline loops: CDR1 SGHNT, CDR2 YENEEA. Deletions cut 5 bases from V and 7 bases from J, with 18 bases between. The CDR3 DNA reads TGTGCCAGCAGCGTCACTAGGTACTCGGGAAATGAGCAGTTCTTC. As protein: CASSVTRYSGNEQFF.

Remarks on this clonotype: Its ends do not fully match the called genes, so a read error is possible. V gene TRBV5-1 combines with J gene TRBJ1-2; D gene ambiguous. Germline CDR1 and CDR2: SGHRS and YFSETQ. There are 13 residues in the CDR3. This CDR3 reads CACSFVAEYGYTF. The CDR3 DNA reads TGCGCCTGCAGCTTTGTCGCGGAATATGGCTACACCTTC.